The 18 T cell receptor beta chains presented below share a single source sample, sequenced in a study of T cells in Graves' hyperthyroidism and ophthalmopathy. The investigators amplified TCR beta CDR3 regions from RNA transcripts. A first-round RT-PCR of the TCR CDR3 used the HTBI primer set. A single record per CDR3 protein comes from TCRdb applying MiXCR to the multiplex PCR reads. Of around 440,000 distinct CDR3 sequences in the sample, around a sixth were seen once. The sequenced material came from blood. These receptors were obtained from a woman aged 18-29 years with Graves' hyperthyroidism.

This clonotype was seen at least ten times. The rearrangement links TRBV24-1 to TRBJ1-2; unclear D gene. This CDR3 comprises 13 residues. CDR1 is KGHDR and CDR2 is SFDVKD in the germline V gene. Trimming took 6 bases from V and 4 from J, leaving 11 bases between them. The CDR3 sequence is CATSSAGGYGYTF. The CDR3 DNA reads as TGTGCCACCAGTAGTGCGGGCGGCTATGGCTACACCTTC.

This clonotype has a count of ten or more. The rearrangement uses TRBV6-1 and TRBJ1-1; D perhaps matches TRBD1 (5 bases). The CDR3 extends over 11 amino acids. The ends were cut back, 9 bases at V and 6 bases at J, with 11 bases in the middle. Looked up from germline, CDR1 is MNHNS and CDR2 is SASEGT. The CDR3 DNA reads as TGTGCCAGTAGAGACAGTGCTGAAGCTTTCTTT. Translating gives CASRDSAEAFF.

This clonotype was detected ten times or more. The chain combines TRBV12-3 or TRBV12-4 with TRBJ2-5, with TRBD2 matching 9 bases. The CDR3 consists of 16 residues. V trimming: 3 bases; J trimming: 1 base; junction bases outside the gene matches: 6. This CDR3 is CASSLGLAGPQETQYF. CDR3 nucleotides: TGTGCCAGCAGTTTGGGGCTAGCGGGACCCCAAGAGACCCAGTACTTC.

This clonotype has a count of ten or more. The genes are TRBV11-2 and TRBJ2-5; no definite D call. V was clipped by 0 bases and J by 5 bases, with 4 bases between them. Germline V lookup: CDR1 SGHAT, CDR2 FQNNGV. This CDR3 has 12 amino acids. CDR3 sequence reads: CASSLDGETQYF. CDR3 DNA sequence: TGTGCCAGCAGCTTAGATGGGGAGACCCAGTACTTC.

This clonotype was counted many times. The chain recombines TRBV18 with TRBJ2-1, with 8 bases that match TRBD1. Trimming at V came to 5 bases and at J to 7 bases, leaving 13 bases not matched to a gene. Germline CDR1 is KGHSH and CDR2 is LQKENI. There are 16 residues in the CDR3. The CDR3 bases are TGTGCCAGCTCAGGCTTGACAGGGGTTCGGGCGAATGAGCAGTTCTTC. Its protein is CASSGLTGVRANEQFF. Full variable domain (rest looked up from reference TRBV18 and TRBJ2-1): NAGVMQNPRHLVRRRGQEARLRCSPMKGHSHVYWYRQLPEEGLKFMVYLQKENIIDESGMPKERFSAEFPKEGPSILRIQQVVRGDSAAYFCASSGLTGVRANEQFFGPGTRLTVL.

The CDR3 nucleotides are TGTGCCAGTAGTGCGCCCCGGGCCAGGAAAGACCATTATGGCTACACCTTC. This codes for CASSAPRARKDHYGYTF. V and J are TRBV19 and TRBJ1-2; D unresolved. V lost 5 bases and J 5 bases, leaving 24 bases between the germline ends. Germline CDR1 and CDR2: LNHDA and SQIVND (reference sequence). CDR3 length: 17 amino acids.

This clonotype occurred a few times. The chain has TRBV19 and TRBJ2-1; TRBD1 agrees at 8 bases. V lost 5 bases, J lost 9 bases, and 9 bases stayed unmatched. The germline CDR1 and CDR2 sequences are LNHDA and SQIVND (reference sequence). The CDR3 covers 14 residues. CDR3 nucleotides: TGTGCCAGTAGTCAGGGGGCATCAATCTTTGAGCAGTTCTTC. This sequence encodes CASSQGASIFEQFF.

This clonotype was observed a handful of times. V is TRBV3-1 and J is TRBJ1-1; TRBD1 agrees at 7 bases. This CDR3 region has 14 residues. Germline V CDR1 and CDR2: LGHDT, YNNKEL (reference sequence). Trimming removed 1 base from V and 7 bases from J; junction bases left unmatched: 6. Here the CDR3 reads CASSQAQGPLEAFF. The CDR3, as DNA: TGTGCCAGCAGCCAAGCACAGGGGCCGCTTGAAGCTTTCTTT.

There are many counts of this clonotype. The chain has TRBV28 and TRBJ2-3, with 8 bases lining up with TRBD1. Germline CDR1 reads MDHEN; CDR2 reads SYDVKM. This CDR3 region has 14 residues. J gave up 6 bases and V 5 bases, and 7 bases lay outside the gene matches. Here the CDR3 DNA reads TGTGCCAGCAGTGACGACAGGGGTACGGATACGCAGTATTTT. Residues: CASSDDRGTDTQYF.

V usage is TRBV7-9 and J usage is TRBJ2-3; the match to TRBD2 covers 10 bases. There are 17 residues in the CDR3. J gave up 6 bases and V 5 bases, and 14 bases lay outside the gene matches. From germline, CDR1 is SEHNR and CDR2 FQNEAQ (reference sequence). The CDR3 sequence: CASSPNRLAGDLDTQYF. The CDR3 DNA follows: TGTGCCAGCAGCCCAAATCGGCTAGCGGGAGATTTGGATACGCAGTATTTT. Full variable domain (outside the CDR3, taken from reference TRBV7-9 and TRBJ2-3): DTGVSQNPRHKITKRGQNVTFRCDPISEHNRLYWYRQTLGQGPEFLTYFQNEAQLEKSRLLSDRFSAERPKGSFSTLEIQRTEQGDSAMYLCASSPNRLAGDLDTQYFGPGTRLTVL.

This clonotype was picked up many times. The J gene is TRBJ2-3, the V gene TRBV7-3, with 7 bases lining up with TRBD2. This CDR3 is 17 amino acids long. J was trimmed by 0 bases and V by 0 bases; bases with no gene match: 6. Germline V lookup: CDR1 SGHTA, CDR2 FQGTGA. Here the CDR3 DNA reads TGTGCCAGCAGCTTAACGGGGACTACCCATAGCACAGATACGCAGTATTTT. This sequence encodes CASSLTGTTHSTDTQYF. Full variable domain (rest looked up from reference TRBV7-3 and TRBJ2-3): GAGVSQTPSNKVTEKGKYVELRCDPISGHTALYWYRQSLGQGPEFLIYFQGTGAADDSGLPNDRFFAVRPEGSVSTLKIQRTERGDSAVYLCASSLTGTTHSTDTQYFGPGTRLTVL.

This CDR3 is CASSYDGNANTGELFF. CDR3 DNA: TGTGCCAGCAGTTACGACGGCAACGCGAACACCGGGGAGCTGTTTTTT. The chain combines TRBV6-2 or TRBV6-3 with TRBJ2-2; D gene uncertain. The CDR3 has 16 residues. Germline values: CDR1 MNHEY, CDR2 SVGEGT. Deletions cut 2 bases from V and 0 bases from J, with 10 bases between.

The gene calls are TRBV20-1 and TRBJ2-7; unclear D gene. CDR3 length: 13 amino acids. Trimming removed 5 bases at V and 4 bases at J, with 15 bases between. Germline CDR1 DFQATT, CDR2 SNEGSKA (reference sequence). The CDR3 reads CSAGSSLDYEQYF. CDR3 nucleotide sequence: TGCAGTGCTGGATCGTCGCTGGATTACGAGCAGTACTTC.

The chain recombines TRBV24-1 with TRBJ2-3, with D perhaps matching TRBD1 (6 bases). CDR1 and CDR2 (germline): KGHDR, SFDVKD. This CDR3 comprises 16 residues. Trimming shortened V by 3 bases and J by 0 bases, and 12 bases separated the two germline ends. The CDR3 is CATSDPRTESTDTQYF. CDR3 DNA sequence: TGTGCCACCAGTGATCCCAGGACAGAGAGCACAGATACGCAGTATTTT.

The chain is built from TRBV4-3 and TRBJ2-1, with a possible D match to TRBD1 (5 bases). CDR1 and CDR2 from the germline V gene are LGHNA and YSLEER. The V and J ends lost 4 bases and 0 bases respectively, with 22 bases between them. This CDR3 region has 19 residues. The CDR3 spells CASSRKSHRGVSSYNEQFF. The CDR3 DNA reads TGCGCCAGCAGCCGAAAGTCCCATAGGGGCGTCAGCTCCTACAATGAGCAGTTCTTC.

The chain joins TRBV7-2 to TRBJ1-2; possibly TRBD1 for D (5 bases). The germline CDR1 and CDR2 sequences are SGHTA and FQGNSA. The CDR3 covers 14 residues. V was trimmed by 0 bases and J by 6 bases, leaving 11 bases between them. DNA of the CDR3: TGTGCCAGCAGCTTAGCTGGAAGGGACGATGGCTACACCTTC. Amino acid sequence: CASSLAGRDDGYTF.

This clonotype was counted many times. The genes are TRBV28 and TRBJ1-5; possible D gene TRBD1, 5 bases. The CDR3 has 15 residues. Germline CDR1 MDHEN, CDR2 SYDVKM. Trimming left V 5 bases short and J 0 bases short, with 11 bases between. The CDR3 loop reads CASSRGGNSNQPQHF. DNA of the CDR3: TGTGCCAGCAGTAGGGGAGGAAATAGCAATCAGCCCCAGCATTTT. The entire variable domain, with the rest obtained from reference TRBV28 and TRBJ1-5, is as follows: DVKVTQSSRYLVKRTGEKVFLECVQDMDHENMFWYRQDPGLGLRLIYFSYDVKMKEKGDIPEGYSVSREKKERFSLILESASTNQTSMYLCASSRGGNSNQPQHFGDGTRLSIL.

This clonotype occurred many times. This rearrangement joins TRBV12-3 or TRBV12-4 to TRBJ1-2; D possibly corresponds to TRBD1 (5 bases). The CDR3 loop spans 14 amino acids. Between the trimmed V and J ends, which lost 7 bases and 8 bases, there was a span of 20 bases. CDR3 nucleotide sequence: TGTGCCAGCACCTCTGGGTCCCCCAGGGACGGCTACACCTTC. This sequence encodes CASTSGSPRDGYTF.